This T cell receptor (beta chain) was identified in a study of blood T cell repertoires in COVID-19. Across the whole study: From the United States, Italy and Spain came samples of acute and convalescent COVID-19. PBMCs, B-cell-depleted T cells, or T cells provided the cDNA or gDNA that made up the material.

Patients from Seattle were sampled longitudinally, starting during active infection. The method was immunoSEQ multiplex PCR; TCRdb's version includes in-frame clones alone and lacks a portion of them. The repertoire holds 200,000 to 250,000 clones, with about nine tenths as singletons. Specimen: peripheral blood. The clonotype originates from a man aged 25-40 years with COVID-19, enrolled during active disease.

CDR3 in amino acids: CASSATSGGTQYF. The CDR3 DNA reads as TGTGCCAGCAGCGCTACTAGCGGGGGGACCCAGTACTTC. This chain connects TRBV6-5 to TRBJ2-5; TRBD2 aligns across 11 bases. The CDR3 loop spans 13 amino acids. V shed 6 bases, J shed 7 bases, and the junction held 4 bases outside the gene matches. CDR1 is MNHEY, CDR2 SVGAGI, per germline.